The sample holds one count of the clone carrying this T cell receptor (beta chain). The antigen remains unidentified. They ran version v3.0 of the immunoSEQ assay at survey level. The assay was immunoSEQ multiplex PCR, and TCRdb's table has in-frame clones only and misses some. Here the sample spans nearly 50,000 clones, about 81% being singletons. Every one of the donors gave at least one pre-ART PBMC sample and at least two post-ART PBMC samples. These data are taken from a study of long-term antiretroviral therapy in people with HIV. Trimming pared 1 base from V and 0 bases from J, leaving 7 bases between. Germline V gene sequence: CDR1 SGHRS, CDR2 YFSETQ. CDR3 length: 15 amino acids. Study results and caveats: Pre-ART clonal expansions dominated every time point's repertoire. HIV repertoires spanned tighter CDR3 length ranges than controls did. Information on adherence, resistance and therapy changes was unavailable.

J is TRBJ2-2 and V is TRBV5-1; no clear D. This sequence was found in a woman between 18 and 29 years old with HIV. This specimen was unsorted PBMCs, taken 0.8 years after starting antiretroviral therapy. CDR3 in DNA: TGCGCCAGCAGCTTGTCTACACCGAACACCGGGGAGCTGTTTTTT. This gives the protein CASSLSTPNTGELFF.